This TCR beta chain emerged from a study of T cell responses to AZD1222 COVID-19 vaccine. Study-level background: Some second doses came at about 4 weeks and others at about 12 weeks; these were pooled. Study outcomes and limitations: The number of AZD1222 recipients seropositive at baseline was only five to seven. The donor group comprised mostly white British people and more females; the analysis possibly underestimated clonal diversity.

With respect to this clone: What it recognizes is unknown.

V dropped 1 base and J dropped 1; count of bases not matched to a gene: 3. Looked up from germline, CDR1 is KGHSH and CDR2 is LQKENI. This CDR3 spans 15 amino acids. Using immunoSEQ multiplex PCR, the repertoire was profiled, and TCRdb retains in-frame clones only, with some absent. This table has some 140,000 clones, more than 80% appearing once. The receptor was derived from an adult in good health. The sample in question was peripheral blood, obtained on day 0 of AZD1222 vaccination. V and J are TRBV18 and TRBJ2-7, with TRBD1 matching 8 bases. CDR3 sequence reads: CASSPRQGMSYEQYF. The CDR3 coding sequence is TGTGCCAGCTCACCACGACAGGGGATGTCCTACGAGCAGTACTTC.